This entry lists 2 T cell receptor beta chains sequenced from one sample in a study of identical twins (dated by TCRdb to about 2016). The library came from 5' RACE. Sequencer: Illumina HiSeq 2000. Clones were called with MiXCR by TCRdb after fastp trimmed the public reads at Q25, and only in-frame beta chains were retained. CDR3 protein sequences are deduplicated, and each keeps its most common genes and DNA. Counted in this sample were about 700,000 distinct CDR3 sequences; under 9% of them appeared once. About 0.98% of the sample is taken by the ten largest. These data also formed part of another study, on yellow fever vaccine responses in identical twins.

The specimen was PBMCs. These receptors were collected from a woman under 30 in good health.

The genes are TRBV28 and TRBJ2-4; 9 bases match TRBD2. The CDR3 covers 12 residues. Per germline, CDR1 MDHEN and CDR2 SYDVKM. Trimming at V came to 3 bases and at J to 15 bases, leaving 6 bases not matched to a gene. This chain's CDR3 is CASSLGREGRYF. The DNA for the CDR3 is TGTGCCAGCAGTTTGGGGCGGGAGGGCCGGTACTTC.

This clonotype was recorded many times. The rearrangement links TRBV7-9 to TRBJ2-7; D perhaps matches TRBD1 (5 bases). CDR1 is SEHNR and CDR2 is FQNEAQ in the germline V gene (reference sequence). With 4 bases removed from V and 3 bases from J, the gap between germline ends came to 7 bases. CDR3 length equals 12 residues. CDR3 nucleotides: TGTGCCAGCAGCTCGGACATCTACGAGCAGTACTTC. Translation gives CASSSDIYEQYF.